This TCR beta chain was sequenced in a study of cytomegalovirus exposure and HLA in healthy donors. Study at large: The approximately 120 validation repertoires, a later analysis reported, used the same platform as the approximately 730 repertoires from the first cohort. General study results and limits: Specificity of three CMV-associated chains for CMV antigens was verified in vitro. Cytomegalovirus-associated TCR beta chains were listed, numbering 150 to 200.

Assay: immunoSEQ multiplex PCR; the TCRdb copy retains only in-frame clones and omits some. The table lists some 48,000 clones, 88% of them singletons. This clone was counted a single time. Its antigen is unidentified. Germline trimming cut 3 bases from V and 4 bases from J; bases unmatched to any gene: 3. CDR3 length: 14 residues. Germline CDR1 MNHEY, CDR2 SMNVEV (reference sequence). The chain is built from TRBV27 and TRBJ2-1; 7 bases line up with TRBD2. Sequenced material: PBMCs. This clonotype was sampled from a woman aged 25 to 39 in good health and CMV-seronegative. This CDR3 reads CASSLLAEYNEQFF. CDR3 in DNA: TGTGCCAGCAGTTTGCTAGCGGAGTACAATGAGCAGTTCTTC.